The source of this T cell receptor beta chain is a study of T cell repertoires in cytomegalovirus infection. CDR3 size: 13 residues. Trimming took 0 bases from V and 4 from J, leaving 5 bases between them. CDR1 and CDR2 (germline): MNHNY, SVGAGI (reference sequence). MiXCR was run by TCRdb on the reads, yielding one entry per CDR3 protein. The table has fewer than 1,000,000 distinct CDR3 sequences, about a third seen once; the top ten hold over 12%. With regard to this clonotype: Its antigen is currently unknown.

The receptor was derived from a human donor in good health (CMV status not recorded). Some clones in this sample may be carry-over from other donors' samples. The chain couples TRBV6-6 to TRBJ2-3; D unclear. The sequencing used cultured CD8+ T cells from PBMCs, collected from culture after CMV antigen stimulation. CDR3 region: CASSYSISDTQYF. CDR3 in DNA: TGTGCCAGCAGTTACTCGATCTCAGATACGCAGTATTTT.